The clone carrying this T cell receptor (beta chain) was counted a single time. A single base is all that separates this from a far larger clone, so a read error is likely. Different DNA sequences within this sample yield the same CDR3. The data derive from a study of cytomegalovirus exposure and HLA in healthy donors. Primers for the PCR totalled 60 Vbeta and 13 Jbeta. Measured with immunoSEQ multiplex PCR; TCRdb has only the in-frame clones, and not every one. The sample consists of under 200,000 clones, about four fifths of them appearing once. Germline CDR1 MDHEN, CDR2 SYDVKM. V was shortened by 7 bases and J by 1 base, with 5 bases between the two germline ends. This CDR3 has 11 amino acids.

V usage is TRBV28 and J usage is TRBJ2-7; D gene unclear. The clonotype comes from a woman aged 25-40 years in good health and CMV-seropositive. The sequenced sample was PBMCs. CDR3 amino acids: CASTKSYEQYF. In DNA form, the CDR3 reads TGTGCCAGCACTAAATCCTACGAGCAGTACTTC.